Sequencing of this T cell receptor beta chain was carried out in a study of shared clonotypes between healthy human individuals. Adult Caucasians living in Nashville, Tennessee made up all of the donors. Produced via immunoSEQ multiplex PCR; TCRdb's table is partial and in-frame only. Of 2 million to 2.5 million clones in the sample, more than 90% are singletons; the top ten hold roughly 0.13%. Germline-derived CDR1 and CDR2 are LNHDA and SQIVND (reference sequence). This CDR3 is 14 amino acids long. Trimming took off 4 bases at V and 2 bases at J, with 9 bases between the two ends. The table lists this clone with a few counts. The antigen is not known. Whole-study results and caveats: Several donors shared about 5% of their naive CD4 clonotypes. Estimated richness values were generally larger in naive subsets than in memory subsets.

V gene TRBV19 combines with J gene TRBJ1-5; unclear D gene. The sample was naive CD4+ T cells sorted from blood. Subset indicated: CD45RA+ positively selected. This clonotype originated in a man aged 18-30 years in good health. The CDR3, as DNA: TGTGCCAGTAGTAAGGCGGCAGGCAATCAGCCCCAGCATTTT. Encoded protein: CASSKAAGNQPQHF.